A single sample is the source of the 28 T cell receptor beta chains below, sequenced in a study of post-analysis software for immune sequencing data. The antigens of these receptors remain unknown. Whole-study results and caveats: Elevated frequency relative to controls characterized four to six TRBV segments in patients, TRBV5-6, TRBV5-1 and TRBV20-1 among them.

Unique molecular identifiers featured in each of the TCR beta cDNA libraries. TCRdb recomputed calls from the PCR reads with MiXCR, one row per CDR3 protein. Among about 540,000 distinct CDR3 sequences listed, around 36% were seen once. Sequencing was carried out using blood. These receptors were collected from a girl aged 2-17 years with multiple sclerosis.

CDR3 sequence reads: CASSPGTGRDTEAFF. The CDR3 region has the DNA TGTGCCAGCAGCCCGGGAACGGGGCGAGATACTGAAGCTTTCTTT. The chain links TRBV7-2 to TRBJ1-1; tentative D call: TRBD1 (5 bases). This CDR3 region has 15 residues. Between the trimmed V and J ends, which lost 5 bases and 5 bases, there was a span of 18 bases. Germline CDR1 and CDR2: SGHTA and FQGNSA.

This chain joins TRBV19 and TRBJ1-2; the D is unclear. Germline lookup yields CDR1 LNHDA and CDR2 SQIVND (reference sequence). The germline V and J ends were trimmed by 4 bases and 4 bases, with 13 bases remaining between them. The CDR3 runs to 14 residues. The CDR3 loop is CASSTQRSFYGYTF. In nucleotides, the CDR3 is TGTGCCAGTAGTACGCAACGGTCCTTCTATGGCTACACCTTC.

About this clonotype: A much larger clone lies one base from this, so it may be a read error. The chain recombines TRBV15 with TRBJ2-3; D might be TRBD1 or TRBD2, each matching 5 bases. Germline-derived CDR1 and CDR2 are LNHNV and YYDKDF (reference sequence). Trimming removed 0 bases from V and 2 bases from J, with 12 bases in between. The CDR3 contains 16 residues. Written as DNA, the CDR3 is TGTGCCACCAGCAGAGATGGGGGTACAGTCACAGATACGCAGTATTTT. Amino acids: CATSRDGGTVTDTQYF.

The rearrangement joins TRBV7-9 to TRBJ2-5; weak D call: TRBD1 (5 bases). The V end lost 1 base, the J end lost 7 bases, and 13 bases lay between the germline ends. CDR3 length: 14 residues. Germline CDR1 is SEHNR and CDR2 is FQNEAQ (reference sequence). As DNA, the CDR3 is TGTGCCAGCAGCTTAGGCGACAGCTCACGGACCCAGTACTTC. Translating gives CASSLGDSSRTQYF.

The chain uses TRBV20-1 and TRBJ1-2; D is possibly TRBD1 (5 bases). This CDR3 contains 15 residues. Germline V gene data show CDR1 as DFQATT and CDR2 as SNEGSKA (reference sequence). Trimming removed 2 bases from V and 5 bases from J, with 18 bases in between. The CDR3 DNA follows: TGCAGTGCTAGACCCGCGATTTGGGGGGGGTATGGCTACACCTTC. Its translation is CSARPAIWGGYGYTF.

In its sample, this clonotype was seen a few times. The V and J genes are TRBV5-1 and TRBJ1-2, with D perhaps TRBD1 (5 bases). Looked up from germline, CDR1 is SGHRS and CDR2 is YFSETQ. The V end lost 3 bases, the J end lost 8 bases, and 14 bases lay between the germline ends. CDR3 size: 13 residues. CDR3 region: CASSWSAGRGYTF. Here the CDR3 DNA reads TGCGCCAGCAGCTGGTCGGCAGGGAGAGGCTACACCTTC.

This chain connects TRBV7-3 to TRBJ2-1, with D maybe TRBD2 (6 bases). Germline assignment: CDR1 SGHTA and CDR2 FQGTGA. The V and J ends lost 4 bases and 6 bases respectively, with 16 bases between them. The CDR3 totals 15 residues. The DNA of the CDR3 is TGTGCCAGCAGCTCGCCGGGGGTAAGGTCCAATGAGCAGTTCTTC. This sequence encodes CASSSPGVRSNEQFF.

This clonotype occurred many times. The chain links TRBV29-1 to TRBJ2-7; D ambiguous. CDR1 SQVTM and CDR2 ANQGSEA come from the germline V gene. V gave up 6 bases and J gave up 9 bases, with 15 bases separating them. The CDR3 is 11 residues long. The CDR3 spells CSVLGPHGQYF. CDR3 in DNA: TGCAGCGTGCTAGGACCCCACGGGCAGTACTTC.

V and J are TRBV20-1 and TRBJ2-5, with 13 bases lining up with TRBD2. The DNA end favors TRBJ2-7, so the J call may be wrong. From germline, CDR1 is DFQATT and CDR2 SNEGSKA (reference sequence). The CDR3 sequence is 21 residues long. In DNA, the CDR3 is TGCAGTGCTAGAGACCCCTTCATTACCGGGACTAGCGGGGAGGGGTTGAACGAGCAGTACTTC. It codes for CSARDPFITGTSGEGLNEQYF.

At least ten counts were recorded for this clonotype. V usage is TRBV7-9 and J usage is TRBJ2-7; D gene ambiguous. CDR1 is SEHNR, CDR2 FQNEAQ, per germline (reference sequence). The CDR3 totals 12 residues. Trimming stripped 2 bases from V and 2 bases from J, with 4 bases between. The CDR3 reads CASSLLTYEQYF. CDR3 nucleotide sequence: TGTGCCAGCAGCTTATTGACCTACGAGCAGTACTTC.

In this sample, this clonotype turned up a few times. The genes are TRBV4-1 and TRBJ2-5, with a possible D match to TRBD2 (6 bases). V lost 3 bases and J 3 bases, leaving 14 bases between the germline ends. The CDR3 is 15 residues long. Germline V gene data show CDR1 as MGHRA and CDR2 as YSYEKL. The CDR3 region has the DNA TGCGCCAGCAGCCACATGACTAGAACGAAAGAGACCCAGTACTTC. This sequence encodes CASSHMTRTKETQYF.

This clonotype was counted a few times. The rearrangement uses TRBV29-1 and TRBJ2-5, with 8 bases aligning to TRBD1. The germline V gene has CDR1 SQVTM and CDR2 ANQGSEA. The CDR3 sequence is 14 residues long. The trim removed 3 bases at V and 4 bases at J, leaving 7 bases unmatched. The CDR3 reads CSVEGRGRVETQYF. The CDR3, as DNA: TGCAGCGTTGAGGGCAGGGGGCGCGTAGAGACCCAGTACTTC.

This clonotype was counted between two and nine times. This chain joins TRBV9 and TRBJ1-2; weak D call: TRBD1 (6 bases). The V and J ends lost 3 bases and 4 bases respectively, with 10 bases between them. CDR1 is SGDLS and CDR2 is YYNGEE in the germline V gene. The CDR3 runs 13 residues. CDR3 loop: CASSGVQGYGYTF. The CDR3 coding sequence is TGTGCCAGCAGCGGCGTACAGGGCTATGGCTACACCTTC. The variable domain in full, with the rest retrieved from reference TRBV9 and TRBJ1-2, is DSGVTQTPKHLITATGQRVTLRCSPRSGDLSVYWYQQSLDQGLQFLIQYYNGEERAKGNILERFSAQQFPDLHSELNLSSLELGDSALYFCASSGVQGYGYTFGSGTRLTVV.

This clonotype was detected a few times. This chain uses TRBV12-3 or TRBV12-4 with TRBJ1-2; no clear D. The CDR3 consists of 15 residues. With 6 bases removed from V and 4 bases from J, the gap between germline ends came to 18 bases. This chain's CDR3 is CASSKGRSRVYGYTF. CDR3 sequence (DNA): TGTGCCAGCAGCAAAGGGCGGTCGAGGGTCTATGGCTACACCTTC.

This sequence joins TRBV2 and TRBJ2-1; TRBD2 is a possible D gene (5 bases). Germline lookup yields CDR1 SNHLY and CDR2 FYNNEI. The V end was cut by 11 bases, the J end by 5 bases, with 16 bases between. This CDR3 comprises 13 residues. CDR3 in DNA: TGTGCCGGAACCCGGGATCCCAACAATGAGCAGTTCTTC. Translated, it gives CAGTRDPNNEQFF.

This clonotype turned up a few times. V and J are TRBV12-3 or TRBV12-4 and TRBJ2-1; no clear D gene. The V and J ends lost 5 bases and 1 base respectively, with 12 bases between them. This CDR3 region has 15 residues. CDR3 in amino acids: CASSLPGPSYNEQFF. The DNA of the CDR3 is TGTGCCAGCAGTCTCCCCGGACCATCCTACAATGAGCAGTTCTTC.

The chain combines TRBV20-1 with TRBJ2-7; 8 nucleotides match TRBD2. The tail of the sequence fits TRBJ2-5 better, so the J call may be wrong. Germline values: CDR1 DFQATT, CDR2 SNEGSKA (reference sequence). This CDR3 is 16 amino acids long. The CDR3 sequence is CSALPPDGTRKGTQYF. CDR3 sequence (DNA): TGCAGTGCGCTGCCCCCCGACGGGACTAGGAAAGGGACCCAGTACTTC.

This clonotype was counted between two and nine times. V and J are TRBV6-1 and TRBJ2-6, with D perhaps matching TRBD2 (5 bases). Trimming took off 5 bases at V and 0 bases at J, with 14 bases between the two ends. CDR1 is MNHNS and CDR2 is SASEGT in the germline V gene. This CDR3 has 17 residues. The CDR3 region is CASSPRVFSSGANVLTF. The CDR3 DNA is TGTGCCAGCAGTCCGCGGGTCTTCTCCTCTGGGGCCAACGTCCTGACTTTC.

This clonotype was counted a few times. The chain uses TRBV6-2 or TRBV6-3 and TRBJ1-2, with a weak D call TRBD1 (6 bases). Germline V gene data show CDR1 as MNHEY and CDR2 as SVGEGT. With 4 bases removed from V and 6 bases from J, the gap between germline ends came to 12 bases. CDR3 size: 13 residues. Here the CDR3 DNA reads TGTGCCAGCAGTTCCGCAGGGGCGGATGGCTACACCTTC. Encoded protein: CASSSAGADGYTF.

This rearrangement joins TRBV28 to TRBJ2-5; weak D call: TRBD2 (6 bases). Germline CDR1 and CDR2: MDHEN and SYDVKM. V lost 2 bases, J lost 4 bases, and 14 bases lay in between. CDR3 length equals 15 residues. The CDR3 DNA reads TGTGCCAGCAGTTTAGGAGGGACTCCCAGAGAGACCCAGTACTTC. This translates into CASSLGGTPRETQYF.

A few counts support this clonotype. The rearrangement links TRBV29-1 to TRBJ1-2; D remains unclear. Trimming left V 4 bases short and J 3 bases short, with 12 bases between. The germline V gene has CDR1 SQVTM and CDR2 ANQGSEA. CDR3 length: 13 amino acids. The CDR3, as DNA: TGCAGCGTTGGGGTAATTCAGGACTATGGCTACACCTTC. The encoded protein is CSVGVIQDYGYTF.

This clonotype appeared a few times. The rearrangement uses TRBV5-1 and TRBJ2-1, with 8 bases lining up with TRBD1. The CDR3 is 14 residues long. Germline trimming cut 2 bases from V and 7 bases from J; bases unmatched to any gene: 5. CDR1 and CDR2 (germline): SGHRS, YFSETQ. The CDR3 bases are TGCGCCAGCAGCTTTCGGACAGGGCGGAATGAGCAGTTCTTC. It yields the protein CASSFRTGRNEQFF.

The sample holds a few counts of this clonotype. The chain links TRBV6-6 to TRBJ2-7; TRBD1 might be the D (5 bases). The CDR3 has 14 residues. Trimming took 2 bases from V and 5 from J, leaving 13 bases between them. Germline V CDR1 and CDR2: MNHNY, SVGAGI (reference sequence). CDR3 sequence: CASSYGHSTHEQYF. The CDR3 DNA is TGTGCCAGCAGTTACGGACACTCGACCCACGAGCAGTACTTC.

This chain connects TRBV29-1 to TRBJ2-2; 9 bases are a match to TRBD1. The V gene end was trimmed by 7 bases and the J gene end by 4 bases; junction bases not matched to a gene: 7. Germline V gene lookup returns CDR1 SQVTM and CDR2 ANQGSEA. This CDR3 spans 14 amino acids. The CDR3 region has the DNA TGCAGCGCCGCACGGACAGGGGCCACCGGGGAGCTGTTTTTT. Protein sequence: CSAARTGATGELFF.

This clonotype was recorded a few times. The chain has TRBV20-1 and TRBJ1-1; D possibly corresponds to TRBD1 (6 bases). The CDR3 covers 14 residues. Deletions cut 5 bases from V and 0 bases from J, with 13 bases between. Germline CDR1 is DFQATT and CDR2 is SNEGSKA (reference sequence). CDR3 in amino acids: CSAVSGHLNTEAFF. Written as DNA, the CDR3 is TGCAGTGCTGTATCGGGACACCTGAACACTGAAGCTTTCTTT.

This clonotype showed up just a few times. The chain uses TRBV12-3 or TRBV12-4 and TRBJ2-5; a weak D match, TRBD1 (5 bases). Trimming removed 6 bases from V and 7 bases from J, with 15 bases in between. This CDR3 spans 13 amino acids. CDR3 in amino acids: CASSAVTQGTQYF. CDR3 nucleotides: TGTGCCAGCAGCGCGGTGACGCAGGGGACCCAGTACTTC.

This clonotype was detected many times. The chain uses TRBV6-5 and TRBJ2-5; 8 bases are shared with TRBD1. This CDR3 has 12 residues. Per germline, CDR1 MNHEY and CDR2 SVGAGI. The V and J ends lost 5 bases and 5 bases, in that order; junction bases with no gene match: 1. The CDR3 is CASSRTGETQYF. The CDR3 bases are TGTGCCAGCAGTAGGACAGGGGAGACCCAGTACTTC.

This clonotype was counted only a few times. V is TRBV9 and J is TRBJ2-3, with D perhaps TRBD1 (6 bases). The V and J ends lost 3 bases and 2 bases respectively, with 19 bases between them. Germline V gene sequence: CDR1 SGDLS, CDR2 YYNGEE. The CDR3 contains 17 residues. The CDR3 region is CASSERTALTATDTQYF. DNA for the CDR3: TGTGCCAGCAGCGAGAGGACAGCCTTGACAGCCACAGATACGCAGTATTTT.